These 12 T cell receptor beta chains originate from one sample sequenced in a study of T cell clones after liver transplantation. The assay was immunoSEQ multiplex PCR, and TCRdb's table has in-frame clones only and misses some. Here the sample spans over 45,000 clones, about 67% being singletons. The material was CD4+ T cells from blood, obtained more than 52 months after liver transplant. The receptors originated from a human patient who received a liver transplant. T cells may partly derive from the graft donor.

The chain joins TRBV6-1 to TRBJ2-4, with D perhaps assigned TRBD1 or TRBD2 (6 bases each). The CDR3 is made up of 13 amino acids. The germline V gene has CDR1 MNHNS and CDR2 SASEGT. The V and J ends lost 5 bases and 6 bases respectively, with 11 bases between them. CDR3 in DNA: TGTGCCAGCAGTAGGGGGGCAGGAAACATTCAGTACTTC. Translation: CASSRGAGNIQYF.

The chain carries TRBV30 and TRBJ2-2, with TRBD1 identical over 7 bases. The CDR3 runs 15 residues. The V and J ends lost 3 bases and 1 base, in that order; junction bases with no gene match: 5. Germline V gives CDR1 GTSNPN, CDR2 SVGIG (reference sequence). CDR3 loop: CAWSPGTVNTGELFF. Written as DNA, the CDR3 is TGTGCCTGGAGCCCCGGGACAGTGAACACCGGGGAGCTGTTTTTT.

The chain recombines TRBV9 with TRBJ2-1; 8 nucleotides agree with TRBD1. The germline V gene has CDR1 SGDLS and CDR2 YYNGEE. Losses at the gene ends were 6 bases for V and 5 bases for J; bases not matched to a gene: 7. This CDR3 contains 14 residues. CDR3 loop: CASTQQGEDNEQFF. The DNA for the CDR3 is TGTGCCAGCACACAACAGGGGGAAGACAATGAGCAGTTCTTC.

CDR3 region: CASSSYYVGGQFF. CDR3 coding DNA: TGTGCCAGCAGCTCTTACTATGTGGGGGGGCAGTTCTTC. This chain links TRBV11-1 with TRBJ2-1, with D possibly matching TRBD2 (6 bases). V lost 4 bases and J 12 bases, leaving 16 bases between the germline ends. CDR3 length: 13 residues. CDR1 and CDR2 from the germline V gene are SGHAT and FQDESV (reference sequence).

CDR3 residues: CASSLGDNYNEQFF. In DNA, the CDR3 is TGTGCCAGCAGCCTGGGGGACAATTACAATGAGCAGTTCTTC. V usage is TRBV27 and J usage is TRBJ2-1; D perhaps matches TRBD1 (6 bases). The CDR3 loop spans 14 amino acids. Trimming shortened V by 6 bases and J by 4 bases, and 13 bases separated the two germline ends. Germline values: CDR1 MNHEY, CDR2 SMNVEV (reference sequence).

This rearrangement joins TRBV7-2 to TRBJ2-5, with 13 bases that match TRBD2. The CDR3 covers 16 residues. The germline CDR1 and CDR2 sequences are SGHTA and FQGNSA. The ends lost 4 bases at V and 5 bases at J; junction bases unmatched: 7. The DNA for the CDR3 is TGTGCCAGCAGCTCAGGGACTAGCGGGGAGTCGGAGACCCAGTACTTC. The encoded protein is CASSSGTSGESETQYF.

This clone was detected once. The V call is TRBV6-1, the J call TRBJ1-4; D gene unclear. The CDR3 length is 13 residues. CDR1 and CDR2 from the germline V gene are MNHNS and SASEGT. V lost 7 bases and J 4 bases, leaving 10 bases between the germline ends. DNA of the CDR3: TGTGCCAGCACTATAAGGATTAATGAAAAACTGTTTTTT. The encoded protein is CASTIRINEKLFF.

The sample holds one count of this clone. The V call is TRBV30, the J call TRBJ1-5; D unresolved. CDR3 length: 14 residues. Trimming cost V 2 bases and J 11 bases, with 19 bases left between them. Germline CDR1 GTSNPN, CDR2 SVGIG (reference sequence). Written as DNA, the CDR3 is TGTGCCTGGAGTCCCGACGGCTGGCGACGGGCCCAGCATTTT. Amino acid sequence: CAWSPDGWRRAQHF.

The genes are TRBV6-6 and TRBJ1-6; tentatively, D is TRBD1 (5 bases). Trimming removed 2 bases at V and 7 bases at J, with 12 bases between. CDR3 size: 15 residues. The germline CDR1 and CDR2 sequences are MNHNY and SVGAGI (reference sequence). The CDR3 sequence: CASSYSGQGNSPLHF. CDR3 nucleotides: TGTGCCAGCAGTTACAGTGGGCAGGGCAATTCACCCCTCCACTTT.

This clone was detected only a few times. This chain joins TRBV29-1 and TRBJ1-1; D might be TRBD1 (6 bases). V lost 7 bases and J lost 5, with 14 bases in between. There are 12 residues in the CDR3. Germline-derived CDR1 and CDR2 are SQVTM and ANQGSEA. The CDR3 spells CSGLGGATEAFF. The CDR3 region has the DNA TGCAGCGGCCTTGGGGGCGCGACTGAAGCTTTCTTT.

The chain couples TRBV21-1 to TRBJ1-1. TRBV21-1 is tagged as a pseudogene. This CDR3 spans 17 amino acids. CDR3 sequence: CASRECLATQIRTEAFF. For the CDR3, the DNA is TGTGCCAGCAGAGAATGTCTAGCTACACAAATTCGCACTGAAGCTTTCTTT.

About this clone: Other DNA sequences of this sample code for an identical CDR3. The CDR3 here is CASSPRGDRGETQYF. CDR3 sequence (DNA): TGTGCCAGCTCACCACGAGGGGACAGGGGTGAGACCCAGTACTTC. This chain connects TRBV18 to TRBJ2-5; 10 positions match TRBD1. The CDR3 loop spans 15 amino acids. CDR1 and CDR2 (germline): KGHSH, LQKENI. V dropped 1 base and J dropped 5; count of bases not matched to a gene: 4.